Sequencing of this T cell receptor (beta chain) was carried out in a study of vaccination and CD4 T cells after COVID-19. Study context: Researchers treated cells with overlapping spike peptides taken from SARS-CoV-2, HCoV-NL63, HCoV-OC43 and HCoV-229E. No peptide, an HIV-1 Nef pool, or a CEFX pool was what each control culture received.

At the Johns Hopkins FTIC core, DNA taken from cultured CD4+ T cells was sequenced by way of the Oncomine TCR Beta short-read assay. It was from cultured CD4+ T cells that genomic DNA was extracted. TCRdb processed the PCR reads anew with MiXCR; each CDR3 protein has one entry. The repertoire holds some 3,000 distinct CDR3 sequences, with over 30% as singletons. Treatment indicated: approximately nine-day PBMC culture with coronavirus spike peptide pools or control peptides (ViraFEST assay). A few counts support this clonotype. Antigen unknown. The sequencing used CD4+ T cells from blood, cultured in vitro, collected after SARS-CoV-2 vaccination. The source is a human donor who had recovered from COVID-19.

CDR3 in amino acids: CAIRRTGGDYEQYF. CDR3 bases: TGTGCCATCAGACGGACAGGGGGAGACTACGAGCAGTACTTC. The genes are TRBV10-3 and TRBJ2-7, with 10 bases that match TRBD1. CDR1 and CDR2 (germline): ENHRY, SYGVKD. This CDR3 has 14 residues. V dropped 6 bases and J dropped 3; count of bases not matched to a gene: 5.